These 2 T cell receptor beta chains were all obtained from the same sample, sequenced in a study of blood T cell repertoires in COVID-19. The repertoire was sequenced with immunoSEQ multiplex PCR; TCRdb's copy has only in-frame clones and lacks some. The repertoire includes just over 650,000 clones, more than 80% of them detected once, and roughly 0.26% sits in the top ten. Sequenced: peripheral blood. The receptors were sampled from a woman aged 18-29 years with acute or convalescent COVID-19.

The rearrangement uses TRBV5-1 and TRBJ1-4, with D perhaps matching TRBD1 (5 bases). Between the trimmed V and J ends, which lost 9 bases and 8 bases, there was a span of 17 bases. The CDR3 totals 13 residues. The germline CDR1 and CDR2 sequences are SGHRS and YFSETQ. The CDR3 DNA follows: TGCGCCAACCCCGGCGGGGGTTCGGAAAAACTGTTTTTT. As protein: CANPGGGSEKLFF.

This chain uses TRBV6-5 with TRBJ1-2, with a tentative D call TRBD1 (5 bases). Trimming pared 6 bases from V and 8 bases from J, leaving 19 bases between. The CDR3 length is 14 residues. Germline lookup yields CDR1 MNHEY and CDR2 SVGAGI. CDR3 residues: CASSGGGQGGGYTF. CDR3 DNA sequence: TGTGCCAGCAGCGGGGGAGGGCAGGGAGGAGGCTACACCTTC.